Shown below are 8 T cell receptor beta chains from a single sample sequenced in a study of identical twins. TCRdb re-derived calls from the 5' RACE reads in MiXCR, one entry per CDR3 protein. The sample includes about 190,000 distinct CDR3 sequences, approximately 15% seen only once; the top ten take 40%. The same data also contributed to another study, on T cells expressing NK-cell markers.

Material for sequencing was CD8+ T cells sorted from blood. The receptors stem from a woman in her late teens or twenties in good health.

In this sample, this clonotype turned up a few times. The rearrangement joins TRBV12-5 to TRBJ2-3; D gene unclear. V shed 1 base and J shed 4 bases, with 12 bases lying between them. This CDR3 has 15 amino acids. In germline, CDR1 is LGHNT, CDR2 FRNRAP. DNA of the CDR3: TGTGCTAGTGGTTTGGGCGGCTACGCCCCAGATACGCAGTATTTT. It is translated as CASGLGGYAPDTQYF.

The J gene is TRBJ2-1, the V gene TRBV11-3, with 7 bases lining up with TRBD1. V was clipped by 2 bases and J by 5 bases; unmatched bases: 6. The CDR3 is 15 amino acids. The germline CDR1 and CDR2 sequences are SGHNT and YENEEA. CDR3 sequence (DNA): TGTGCCAGCAGCTTAATAGGGGGCGTCAACAATGAGCAGTTCTTC. This gives the protein CASSLIGGVNNEQFF.

The chain recombines TRBV12-3 or TRBV12-4 with TRBJ2-3, with no clear D. CDR3 size: 12 residues. Trimming took off 5 bases at V and 2 bases at J, with 5 bases between the two ends. As DNA, the CDR3 is TGTGCCAGCAGTGCTGTCACAGATACGCAGTATTTT. Residues: CASSAVTDTQYF.

The J gene is TRBJ1-1, the V gene TRBV27; D might be TRBD1 (5 bases). V lost 6 bases and J lost 1, with 9 bases in between. Per the germline V gene, CDR1 is MNHEY and CDR2 is SMNVEV (reference sequence). CDR3 length: 13 residues. The CDR3, as DNA: TGTGCCAGCAGCCTACAGGCGAACACTGAAGCTTTCTTT. Its protein is CASSLQANTEAFF.

This clonotype has a handful of counts. This chain connects TRBV12-3 or TRBV12-4 to TRBJ2-1, with 9 bases identical to TRBD2. The J segment lost 5 bases and the V segment lost 3 bases, leaving 11 bases of the junction unmatched. CDR3 length: 17 amino acids. CDR3 coding DNA: TGTGCCAGCAGTTTCCGCGTTAGCGGGAGAGGGAACAATGAGCAGTTCTTC. It codes for CASSFRVSGRGNNEQFF.

Judged by abundance, this clonotype is medium-sized. This sequence joins TRBV3-1 and TRBJ2-1; 7 nucleotides line up with TRBD1. The CDR3 loop spans 14 amino acids. Losses at the gene ends were 4 bases for V and 4 bases for J; bases not matched to a gene: 4. Germline V lookup: CDR1 LGHDT, CDR2 YNNKEL (reference sequence). This CDR3 reads CASSPGTAYNEQFF. The CDR3 DNA follows: TGTGCCAGCAGCCCAGGGACAGCGTACAATGAGCAGTTCTTC.

This clonotype was observed many times. The V call is TRBV5-6, the J call TRBJ2-1, with D unclear. The CDR3 length is 14 residues. The germline V and J ends were trimmed by 0 bases and 3 bases, with 7 bases remaining between them. Germline V CDR1 and CDR2: SGHDT, YYEEEE. The CDR3 protein is CASSLAGHYNEQFF. DNA of the CDR3: TGTGCCAGCAGCTTGGCGGGCCACTACAATGAGCAGTTCTTC. Supplemented by reference TRBV5-6 and TRBJ2-1, the full variable domain reads DAGVTQSPTHLIKTRGQQVTLRCSPKSGHDTVSWYQQALGQGPQFIFQYYEEEERQRGNFPDRFSGHQFPNYSSELNVNALLLGDSALYLCASSLAGHYNEQFFGPGTRLTVL.

V gene TRBV7-9 combines with J gene TRBJ1-2, with 11 bases lining up with TRBD1. With V trimmed by 7 bases and J by 8 bases, 6 bases remained unmatched. The CDR3 consists of 13 residues. The germline V gene encodes CDR1 SEHNR and CDR2 FQNEAQ (reference sequence). Here the CDR3 DNA reads TGTGCCAGCACCTGGGACAGGGGGAAAGGCTACACCTTC. It is translated as CASTWDRGKGYTF.